The rows below give T cell receptor beta chains drawn from one sample of a study of human T cells and chemical hapten exposure. Via MiXCR, TCRdb re-called the RACE reads, giving one row per CDR3 protein. The data show tens of thousands of distinct CDR3 sequences, 8% to 11% seen once. The input for sequencing was whole blood, taken in connection with sensitization to the hapten diphenylcyclopropenone (DPC). These receptors were obtained from a man aged 25-45 years with alopecia areata. Some clones in this sample may be carry-over from other donors' samples. The CDR3 runs from the conserved cysteine through the conserved F or W. D genes are given only for firm matches. The size entry is marked missing in some rows and otherwise reads once, few, many or a size class.

v_call,clone_size,d_call,j_call,cdr3_nt,cdr3_aa
TRBV11-2,-,-,TRBJ2-3,TGTGCCAGCAGCTTAGATCGTTCGGGGTCGCAGTATTTT,CASSLDRSGSQYF
TRBV30,-,-,TRBJ2-3,TGTGCCTGGAGTGGAGCACTAGTCGATGCAGATACGCAGTATTTT,CAWSGALVDADTQYF
TRBV12-3/TRBV12-4,many,-,TRBJ1-1,TGTGCCAGCAGTTTAGGCAGGCGAATGAACACTGAAGCTTTCTTT,CASSLGRRMNTEAFF
TRBV12-3/TRBV12-4,-,TRBD1,TRBJ1-3,TGTGCCAGCAGTTTATCAAGGGACAGGGGTAAAAACACCATATATTTT,CASSLSRDRGKNTIYF
TRBV5-1,many,TRBD1,TRBJ1-5,TGCGCCAGCAGCAGGACAGGGGAAGGCAATCAGCCCCAGCATTTT,CASSRTGEGNQPQHF
TRBV7-3,few,-,TRBJ2-3,TGTGCCAGCAGCTTAATTGGGGGCCCCACAGATACGCAGTATTTT,CASSLIGGPTDTQYF
TRBV24-1,many,TRBD2,TRBJ2-1,TGTGCCACCAGTGACAGTGGGACTAGCGGAAACTACAATGAGCAGTTCTTC,CATSDSGTSGNYNEQFF
TRBV12-5,-,TRBD1,TRBJ1-4,TGTGCTAGTGGACCGGGACAGGGGCATGAAAAACTGTTTTTT,CASGPGQGHEKLFF
TRBV5-1,many,-,TRBJ1-3,TGCGCCAGCAGCTTGGAGGCGGGAACAGGAAACACCATATATTTT,CASSLEAGTGNTIYF
TRBV2,many,-,TRBJ1-5,TGTGCCAGCAGTGTCCGGGGAAGTCAGCCCCAGCATTTT,CASSVRGSQPQHF
TRBV25-1,many,-,TRBJ2-3,TGTGCCAGCAGTGATTCTTCCAGGGACTTGCTTACGCAGTATTTT,CASSDSSRDLLTQYF
TRBV18,many,TRBD2,TRBJ2-3,TGTGCCAGCTCACCCTCACATTGGGAGGGTACGCAGTATTTT,CASSPSHWEGTQYF
TRBV27,many,-,TRBJ1-2,TGTGCCAGCAGTTTATCGAGGGTTGGGGCCCTCTATGGCTACACCTTC,CASSLSRVGALYGYTF
TRBV6-5,few,-,TRBJ1-5,TGTGCCAGCAGTCCTTACGGAGGGGGGAATCAGCCCCAGCATTTT,CASSPYGGGNQPQHF
TRBV20-1,many,-,TRBJ1-5,TGCAGTGCTAGAAGCGTTGGTCAGCCCCAGCATTTT,CSARSVGQPQHF
TRBV6-1,-,-,TRBJ1-5,TGTGCCAGCAGGGGGGGAATCAATCAGCCCCAGCATTTT,CASRGGINQPQHF
TRBV12-3/TRBV12-4,-,-,TRBJ2-3,TGTGCCAGCAGTTCGCCAGGGGCGGCAGATACGCAGTATTTT,CASSSPGAADTQYF
TRBV2,-,TRBD1,TRBJ1-6,TGTGCCAGCAGTGAGCTCGGGACAGGGATTAATTCACCCCTCCACTTT,CASSELGTGINSPLHF
TRBV5-5,many,-,TRBJ2-3,TGTGCCAGCAGCTTGATTGCGGGCGGGTCGGTCACAGATACGCAGTATTTT,CASSLIAGGSVTDTQYF
TRBV21-1,-,-,TRBJ2-1,TGTGCCAGCAGCACCTGGGGACCCTCCTACAATGAGCAGTTCTTC,CASSTWGPSYNEQFF
TRBV2,many,-,TRBJ2-3,TGTGCCAGCAGTATAGGACGCCCTAGCACAGATACGCAGTATTTT,CASSIGRPSTDTQYF
TRBV7-2,few,-,TRBJ2-1,TGTGCCAGCAGCTCCTCTTTGGCCGGGACCCCAAACAATGAGCAGTTCTTC,CASSSSLAGTPNNEQFF
TRBV28,many,TRBD1,TRBJ2-2,TGTGCCAGCAGTCCACCCGCCGGGACAGGGATCGGGGAGCTGTTTTTT,CASSPPAGTGIGELFF
TRBV5-4,many,-,TRBJ1-3,TGTGCCAGCAGCGGAACAGCCTCTGGAAACACCATATATTTT,CASSGTASGNTIYF
TRBV4-3,few,-,TRBJ2-2,TGCGCCAGCAGCCCATCTTCAGGCGGGGAGCTGTTTTTT,CASSPSSGGELFF
TRBV29-1,few,TRBD1,TRBJ2-5,TGCAGCGGAGGACAGGGGCAAGAGACCCAGTACTTC,CSGGQGQETQYF
TRBV10-1,many,-,TRBJ2-2,TGCGCCAGCAGTGTGAAAGGCGCCGGGGAGCTGTTTTTT,CASSVKGAGELFF
TRBV14,-,TRBD2,TRBJ2-1,TGTGCCAGCAGCCAGTTTCTAGCGGGGGACGCCGCGTATGAGCAGTTCTTC,CASSQFLAGDAAYEQFF
TRBV4-1,few,-,TRBJ2-7,TGCGCCAGCAGCCAAGTGTCCATTACAGGGAATTCCTACGAGCAGTACTTC,CASSQVSITGNSYEQYF
TRBV12-5,many,-,TRBJ1-1,TGTGCTAGTGGTTTGGTAGGGGGGAACACTGAAGCTTTCTTT,CASGLVGGNTEAFF
TRBV5-4,-,-,TRBJ1-1,TGTGCCAGCAGTACGGACGTGAACACTGAAGCTTTCTTT,CASSTDVNTEAFF
TRBV18,-,-,TRBJ2-3,TGTGCCAGCTCACCGAGTAGGGGCTATACGCAGTATTTT,CASSPSRGYTQYF
TRBV24-1,many,TRBD2,TRBJ2-1,TGTGCCACCAAAGGACTAGACCTCGATGAGCAGTTCTTC,CATKGLDLDEQFF
TRBV12-3/TRBV12-4,many,-,TRBJ1-1,TGTGCCAGCAGTTGGGGGTCCACTGAAGCTTTCTTT,CASSWGSTEAFF
TRBV29-1,-,-,TRBJ2-7,TGCAGCGTTGCCATCTCCTCCTACGAGCAGTACTTC,CSVAISSYEQYF